The clone carrying this T cell receptor (beta chain) was counted only a few times. This specimen belongs to a study of OX40 agonist ivuxolimab in advanced cancers. The germline V gene has CDR1 LGHNT and CDR2 FRNRAP. The V end was cut by 5 bases, the J end by 1 base, with 11 bases between. CDR3 length equals 14 residues. Some clones are missing from TCRdb's copy, which holds only in-frame ones; the method was immunoSEQ multiplex PCR. The repertoire includes about 73,000 clones, 85% of them detected once, and 0.65% to 0.8% sits in the top ten. The material was CD4+ or CD8+ T cells sorted from blood, obtained in a trial of the OX40 agonist ivuxolimab. This clonotype was obtained from an adult with an advanced solid tumor such as melanoma, head and neck, liver or kidney cancer. The chain uses TRBV12-5 and TRBJ1-1; TRBD1 might be the D (6 bases). CDR3 in amino acids: CASGLGQQNTEAFF. CDR3 DNA sequence: TGTGCTAGTGGTCTAGGACAGCAGAACACTGAAGCTTTCTTT.